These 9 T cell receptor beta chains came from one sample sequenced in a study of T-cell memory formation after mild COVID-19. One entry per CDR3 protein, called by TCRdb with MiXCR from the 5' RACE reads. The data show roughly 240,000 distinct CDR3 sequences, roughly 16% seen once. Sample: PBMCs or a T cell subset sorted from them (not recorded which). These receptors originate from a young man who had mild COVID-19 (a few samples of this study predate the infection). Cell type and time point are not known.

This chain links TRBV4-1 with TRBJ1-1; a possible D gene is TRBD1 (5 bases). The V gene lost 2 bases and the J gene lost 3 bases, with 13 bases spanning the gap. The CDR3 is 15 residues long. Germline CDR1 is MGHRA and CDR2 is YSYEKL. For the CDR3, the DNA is TGCGCCAGCAGCCAACCTCAGGGCGGGTACACTGAAGCTTTCTTT. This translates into CASSQPQGGYTEAFF.

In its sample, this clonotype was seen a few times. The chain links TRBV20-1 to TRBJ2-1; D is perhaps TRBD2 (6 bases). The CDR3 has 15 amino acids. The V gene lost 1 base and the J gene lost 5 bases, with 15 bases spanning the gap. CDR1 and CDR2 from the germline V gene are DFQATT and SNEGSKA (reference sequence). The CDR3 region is CSARGWLGEDNEQFF. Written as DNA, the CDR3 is TGCAGTGCTAGAGGGTGGCTGGGGGAGGACAATGAGCAGTTCTTC.

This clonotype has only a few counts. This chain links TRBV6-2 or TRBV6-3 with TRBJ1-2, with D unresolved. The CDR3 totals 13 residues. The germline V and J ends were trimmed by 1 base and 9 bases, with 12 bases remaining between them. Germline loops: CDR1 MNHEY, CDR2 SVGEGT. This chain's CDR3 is CASSYFSGGSYTF. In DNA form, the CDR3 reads TGTGCCAGCAGTTACTTTTCGGGCGGGAGCTACACCTTC.

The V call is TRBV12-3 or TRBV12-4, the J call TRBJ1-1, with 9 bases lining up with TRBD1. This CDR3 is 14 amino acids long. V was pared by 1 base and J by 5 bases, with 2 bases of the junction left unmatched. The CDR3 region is CASSLDRGQTEAFF. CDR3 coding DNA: TGTGCCAGCAGTTTAGACAGGGGGCAAACTGAAGCTTTCTTT.

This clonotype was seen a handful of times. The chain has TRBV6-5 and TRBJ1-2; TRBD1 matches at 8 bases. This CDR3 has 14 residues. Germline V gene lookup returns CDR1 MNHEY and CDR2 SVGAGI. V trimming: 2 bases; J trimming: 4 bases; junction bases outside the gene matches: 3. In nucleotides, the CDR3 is TGTGCCAGCAGTTACGGGACAGGCCTCTATGGCTACACCTTC. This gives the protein CASSYGTGLYGYTF.

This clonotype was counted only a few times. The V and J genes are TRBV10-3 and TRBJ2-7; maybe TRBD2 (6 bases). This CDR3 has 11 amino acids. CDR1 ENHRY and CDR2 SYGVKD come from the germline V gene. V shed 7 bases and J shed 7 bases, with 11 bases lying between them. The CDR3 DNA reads TGTGCCATCACCGGGGCGGGAGAGCAGTACTTC. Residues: CAITGAGEQYF.

The CDR3 loop reads CASAQQGTEAFF. The CDR3 nucleotides are TGTGCCAGCGCACAACAGGGGACTGAAGCTTTCTTT. V gene TRBV6-1 combines with J gene TRBJ1-1, with 7 bases fitting TRBD1. V was pared by 8 bases and J by 5 bases, with 5 bases of the junction left unmatched. Germline CDR1 is MNHNS and CDR2 is SASEGT. This CDR3 comprises 12 residues.

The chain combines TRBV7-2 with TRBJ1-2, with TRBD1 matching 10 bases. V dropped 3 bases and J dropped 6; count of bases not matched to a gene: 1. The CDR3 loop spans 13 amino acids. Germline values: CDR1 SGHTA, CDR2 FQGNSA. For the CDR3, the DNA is TGTGCCAGCAGCTTCGACAGGGGGCATGGCTACACCTTC. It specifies CASSFDRGHGYTF.

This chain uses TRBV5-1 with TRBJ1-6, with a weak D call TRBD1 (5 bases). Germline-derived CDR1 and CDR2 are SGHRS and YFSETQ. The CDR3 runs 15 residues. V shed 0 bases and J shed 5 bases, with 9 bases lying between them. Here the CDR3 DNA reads TGCGCCAGCAGCTTGGAAGGGACCGATAATTCACCCCTCCACTTT. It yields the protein CASSLEGTDNSPLHF. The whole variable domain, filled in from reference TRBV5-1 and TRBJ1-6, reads KAGVTQTPRYLIKTRGQQVTLSCSPISGHRSVSWYQQTPGQGLQFLFEYFSETQRNKGNFPGRFSGRQFSNSRSEMNVSTLELGDSALYLCASSLEGTDNSPLHFGNGTRLTVT.